This is a list of T cell receptor beta chains from one sample in a study of T cell responses to AZD1222 COVID-19 vaccine. Clones were read by immunoSEQ multiplex PCR, and TCRdb kept only the in-frame ones, dropping some. The sample holds approximately 100,000 clones, 75% to 95% seen once. The sequences come from peripheral blood, collected on day 0 of AZD1222 vaccination. The receptors were gathered from an adult in good health. The CDR3 runs from the conserved cysteine through the conserved F or W.

>TRBJ2-1|TRBV2
CASSYMTVGQFF
>TRBJ1-2|TRBV5-8
CASSSPDSRNYGYTF
>TRBJ1-1|TRBV6-5
CASSYVAGSEAFF
>TRBJ1-2|TRBV4-1
CASSQNTGTYGYTF
>TRBJ2-3|TRBV12-3/TRBV12-4
CASSPQYDTQYF
>TRBJ1-4|TRBV11-2
CASSLNGHDGEKLFF
>TRBJ1-1|TRBV4-1
CASSHPWAENTEAFF
>TRBJ1-6|TRBV5-4
CASSLLAEDSPLHF
>TRBJ1-1|TRBV9
CASSVEIGGATFF
>TRBJ1-5|TRBV5-5
CASSLGGSNQPQHF
>TRBJ1-5|TRBV27
CASSPTWGSQPQHF
>TRBJ2-7|TRBV15
CATSRDFVGTLSYEQYF
>TRBJ2-2|TRBV9
CASSVETGGTGELFF
>TRBJ1-5|TRBV28
CASRASSLQPQHF
>TRBJ2-2|TRBV18
CASSGTANTGELFF
>TRBJ1-1|TRBV11-2
CASSRGPTGEFSEAFF
>TRBJ1-1|TRBV5-1
CASGRTGGPGGNTEAFF
>TRBJ2-1|TRBV20-1
CSASLSDNEQFF
>TRBJ2-1|TRBV2
CASSEGAGANNEQFF
>TRBJ2-1|TRBV4-1
CASSQGSLADSYNEQFF
>TRBJ1-6|TRBV28
CASSPGDSLNSPLHF
>TRBJ1-1|TRBV2
CASRPTSYTEAFF
>TRBJ1-2|TRBV12-3/TRBV12-4
CASSLRVNYGYTF
>TRBJ1-1|TRBV7-2
CASSGDRANTEAFF
>TRBJ1-5|TRBV28
CASSPIGSNQPQHF
>TRBJ2-5|TRBV5-1
CASSLTPTGRETQYF
>TRBJ2-4|TRBV2
CASTLTSGVKNIQYF
>TRBJ1-2|TRBV28
CASSFQRARYTF
>TRBJ1-3|TRBV9
CASSVDPGPTSGNTIYF
>TRBJ1-4|TRBV30
CAAALASTNEKLFF
>TRBJ1-3|TRBV19
CASTPRGILSGNTIYF
>TRBJ2-7|TRBV3-1/TRBV3-2
CASSYSSYEQYF
>TRBJ1-4|TRBV18
CASSPSKGTTNEKLFF
>TRBJ1-1|TRBV30
CAWSSTLNTEAFF
>TRBJ1-2|TRBV2
CASSRTDYGYTF
>TRBJ1-4|TRBV5-5
CASSLGGANEKLFF
>TRBJ2-2|TRBV5-1
CASSFRQTDGELFF
>TRBJ2-7|TRBV6-2/TRBV6-3
CASSPAYEQYF
>TRBJ1-2|TRBV27
CASRVGGANYGYTF
>TRBJ2-7|TRBV3-1/TRBV3-2
CASSPGQPYEQYF
>TRBJ1-2|TRBV4-2
CASSQGYRPPSGYTF
>TRBJ1-2|TRBV9
CASSTRDRGIDGYTF
>TRBJ1-1|TRBV5-1
CASSLAGRNTEAFF
>TRBJ2-5|TRBV2
CASSEPQETQYF
>TRBJ1-2|TRBV21-1
CASSRTRERGYTF
>TRBJ1-1|TRBV10-3
CAISENPLIKGTEAFF
>TRBJ1-1|TRBV2
CASSVRRGRSSVTEAFF
>TRBJ1-4|TRBV27
CASSLYTLTREKLFF
>TRBJ1-1|TRBV7-8
CASSLVGGNTEAFF